This T cell receptor (beta chain) comes out of a study of cytomegalovirus exposure and HLA in healthy donors. Notes on the study in general: Follow-up analysis later connected one missense variant in DCLRE1C with trimming of TCR beta V- and J-genes. The authors assumed roughly uniform sequencing depth across donors for presence/absence analyses.

The length of the CDR3 is 14 residues. CDR1 is LNHDA, CDR2 SQIVND, per germline (reference sequence). The V and J ends lost 3 bases and 2 bases respectively, with 10 bases between them. Remarks on this clone: What it binds is unknown.

The PCR ran on 60 Vbeta and 13 Jbeta primers. Authors' processing steps: It was a later analysis that counted tens of millions of unique TCR beta chains, of which around 11 million were shared. Generated by immunoSEQ multiplex PCR, the TCRdb table keeps only in-frame clones and is missing some. V, J and clone size are taken as reported in that table, and D and trimming were inferred from the DNA itself. The sample comprises 130,000 or so clones, 77% of which are singletons, and about 6% rests with the top ten. V and J are TRBV19 and TRBJ1-1; D ambiguous. This clonotype was sampled from a man younger than 35 in good health and CMV-seropositive. The sample comprised PBMCs. CDR3 coding DNA: TGTGCCAGTAGTATTTGGCAGGCAAACACTGAAGCTTTCTTT. It codes for CASSIWQANTEAFF.